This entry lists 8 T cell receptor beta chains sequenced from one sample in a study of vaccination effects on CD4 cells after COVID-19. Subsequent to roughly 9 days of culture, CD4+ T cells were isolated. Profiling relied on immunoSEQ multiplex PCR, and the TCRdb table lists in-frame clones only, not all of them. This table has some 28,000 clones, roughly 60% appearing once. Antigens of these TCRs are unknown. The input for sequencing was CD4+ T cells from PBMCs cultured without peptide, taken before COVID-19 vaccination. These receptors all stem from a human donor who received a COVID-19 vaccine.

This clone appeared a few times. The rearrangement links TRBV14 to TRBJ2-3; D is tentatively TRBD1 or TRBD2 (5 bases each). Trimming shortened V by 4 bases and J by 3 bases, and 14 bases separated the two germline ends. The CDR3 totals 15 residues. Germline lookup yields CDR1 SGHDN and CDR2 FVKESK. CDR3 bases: TGTGCCAGCAGCCGGGACCTTACCTCAACAGATACGCAGTATTTT. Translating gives CASSRDLTSTDTQYF.

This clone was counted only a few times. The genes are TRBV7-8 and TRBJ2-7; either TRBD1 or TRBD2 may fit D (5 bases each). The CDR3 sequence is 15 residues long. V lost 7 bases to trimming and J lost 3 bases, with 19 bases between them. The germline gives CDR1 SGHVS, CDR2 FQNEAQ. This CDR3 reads CASTFRVGVNYEQYF. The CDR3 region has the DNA TGTGCCAGCACATTCCGGGTGGGGGTAAACTACGAGCAGTACTTC. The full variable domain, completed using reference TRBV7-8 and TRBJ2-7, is GAGVSQSPRYKVAKRGQDVALRCDPISGHVSLFWYQQALGQGPEFLTYFQNEAQLDKSGLPSDRFFAERPEGSVSTLKIQRTQQEDSAVYLCASTFRVGVNYEQYFGPGTRLTVT.

The CDR3 here is CASSQDIYGYTF. CDR3 in DNA: TGTGCCAGCAGCCAAGATATATATGGCTACACCTTC. The rearrangement links TRBV3-1 (or the pseudogene TRBV3-2) to TRBJ1-2, with D unclear. The germline gives CDR1 LGHDT, CDR2 YNNKEL (reference sequence). Trimming shortened V by 0 bases and J by 5 bases, and 4 bases separated the two germline ends. The CDR3 spans 12 residues.

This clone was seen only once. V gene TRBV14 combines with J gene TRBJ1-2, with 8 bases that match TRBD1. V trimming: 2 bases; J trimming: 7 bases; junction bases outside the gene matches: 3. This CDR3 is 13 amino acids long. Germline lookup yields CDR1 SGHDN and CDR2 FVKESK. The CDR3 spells CASSQTGGGGYTF. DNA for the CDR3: TGTGCCAGCAGCCAAACAGGGGGTGGTGGCTACACCTTC.

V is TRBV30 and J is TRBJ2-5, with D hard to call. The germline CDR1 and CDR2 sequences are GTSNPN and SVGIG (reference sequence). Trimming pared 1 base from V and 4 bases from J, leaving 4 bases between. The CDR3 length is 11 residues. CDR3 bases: TGTGCCTGGAGTGCTCCAGAGACCCAGTACTTC. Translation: CAWSAPETQYF.

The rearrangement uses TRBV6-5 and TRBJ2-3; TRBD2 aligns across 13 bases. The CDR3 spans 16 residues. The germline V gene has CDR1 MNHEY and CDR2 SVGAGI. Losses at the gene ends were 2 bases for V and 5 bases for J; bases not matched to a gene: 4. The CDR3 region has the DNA TGTGCCAGCAGTTACGGAGGGACTAGCGGGGTAGATACGCAGTATTTT. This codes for CASSYGGTSGVDTQYF.

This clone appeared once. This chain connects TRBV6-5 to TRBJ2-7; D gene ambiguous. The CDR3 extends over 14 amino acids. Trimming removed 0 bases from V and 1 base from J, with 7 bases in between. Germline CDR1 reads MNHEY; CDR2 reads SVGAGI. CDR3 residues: CASSYSSASYEQYF. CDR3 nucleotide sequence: TGTGCCAGCAGTTACTCGTCGGCTTCCTACGAGCAGTACTTC.

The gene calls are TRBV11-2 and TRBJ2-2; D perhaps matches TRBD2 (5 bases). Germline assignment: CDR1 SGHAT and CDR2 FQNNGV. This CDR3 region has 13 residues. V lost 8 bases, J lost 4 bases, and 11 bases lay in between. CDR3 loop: CASGLGLTGELFF. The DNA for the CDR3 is TGTGCCAGCGGGCTAGGACTCACCGGGGAGCTGTTTTTT.